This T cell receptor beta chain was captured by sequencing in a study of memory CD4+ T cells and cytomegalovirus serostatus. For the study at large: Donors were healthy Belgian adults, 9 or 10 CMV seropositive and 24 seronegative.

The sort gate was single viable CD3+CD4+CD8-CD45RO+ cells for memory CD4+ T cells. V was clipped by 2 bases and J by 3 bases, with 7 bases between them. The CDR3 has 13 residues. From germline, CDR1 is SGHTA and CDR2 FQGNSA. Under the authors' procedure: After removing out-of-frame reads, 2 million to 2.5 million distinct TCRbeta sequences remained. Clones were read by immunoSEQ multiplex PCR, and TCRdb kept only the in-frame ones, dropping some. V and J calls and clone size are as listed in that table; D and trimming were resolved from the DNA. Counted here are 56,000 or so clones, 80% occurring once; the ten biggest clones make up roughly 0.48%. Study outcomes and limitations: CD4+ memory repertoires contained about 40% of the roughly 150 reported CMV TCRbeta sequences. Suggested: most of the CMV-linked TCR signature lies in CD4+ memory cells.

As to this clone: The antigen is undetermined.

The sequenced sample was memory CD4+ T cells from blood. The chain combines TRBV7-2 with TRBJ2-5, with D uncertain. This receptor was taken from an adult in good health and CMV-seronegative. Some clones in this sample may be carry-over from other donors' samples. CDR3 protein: CASSLWPEETQYF. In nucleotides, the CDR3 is TGTGCCAGCAGCTTATGGCCTGAAGAGACCCAGTACTTC.